This is a list of T cell receptor beta chains from one sample in a study of blood T cell repertoires in COVID-19. The protocol was immunoSEQ multiplex PCR, while the TCRdb copy is restricted to in-frame clones and leaves out a portion. The sample holds over 85,000 clones, around 75% seen once. Material: peripheral blood. The receptor set was obtained from a man in his 70s with acute or convalescent COVID-19. The CDR3 runs from the conserved cysteine through the conserved F or W. Rows give clone size only sometimes, using once, few, many, or a class for an expanded clone.

TRBV28	once	TRBJ2-7	CASSELPGQGAYEQYF
TRBV3-1/TRBV3-2	-	TRBJ1-4	CASSRFRGTELFF
TRBV5-6	-	TRBJ1-4	CASSWGDVDEKLFF
TRBV20-1	-	TRBJ1-1	CSARGRPEAFF
TRBV9	-	TRBJ1-1	CASSVGELGGAEAFF
TRBV27	-	TRBJ2-2	CASSVNPGLRTGELFF
TRBV14	-	TRBJ1-1	CASSSGMNTEAFF
TRBV30	-	TRBJ2-5	CAWSVKGGETQYF
TRBV24-1	once	TRBJ2-5	CATSDSSGSGVMETQYF
TRBV9	-	TRBJ2-3	CASSESLAGGDTQYF
TRBV24-1	few	TRBJ2-1	CATSLSTENEQFF
TRBV19	once	TRBJ1-1	CASRRAAYPPEAFF
TRBV24-1	few	TRBJ2-3	CASGDRVNTDTQYF
TRBV18	few	TRBJ1-5	CAGTTGLDQPQHF
TRBV3-1/TRBV3-2	once	TRBJ1-6	CASSHTGGRAPLHF
TRBV7-2	few	TRBJ1-6	CASSLDGTGNNSPLHF
TRBV5-4	-	TRBJ1-2	CASSLGRDSGGYTF
TRBV23-1	-	TRBJ1-5	CASGSQPQHF
TRBV9	-	TRBJ1-1	CASSPQGGNTEAFF
TRBV4-1	-	TRBJ1-2	CASSQGQGAGGYTF
TRBV28	-	TRBJ1-5	CASSMGQGDNQPQHF
TRBV5-4	-	TRBJ1-1	CASSPRDRLNTEAFF
TRBV18	-	TRBJ1-4	CASSPGAEKLFF
TRBV7-2	-	TRBJ1-2	CASSLVGTGNGYTF
TRBV27	-	TRBJ2-2	CASSVTQTGELFF